The rows below give T cell receptor beta chains drawn from one sample of a study of persistence of HIV-infected CD4 T cells. These receptors lack a known antigen. The data were produced by immunoSEQ multiplex PCR, yet TCRdb's version contains in-frame clones alone and is incomplete. The sample lists about 46,000 clones, 85% to 90% occurring once. This specimen was CD4+ T cells sorted from PBMCs after approximately 19-hour stimulation, taken from a patient who received antiretroviral therapy. The receptors were gathered from an adult woman with HIV who was CMV-seropositive. Each CDR3 is given with its conserved first and last residue. The D gene is left open where the match is weak.

>TRBV5-1|-|TRBJ2-2
TGCGCCACCAACTCTCGGGGTGGGCCCACCGGGGAGCTGTTTTTT
CATNSRGGPTGELFF
>TRBV28|TRBD1|TRBJ1-2
TGTGCCAGCAGTAGACAGGGCCCTAACTATGGCTACACCTTC
CASSRQGPNYGYTF
>TRBV14|-|TRBJ1-1
TGTGCCAGCAGCCTCCAAGGGGGTACGAACACTGAAGCTTTCTTT
CASSLQGGTNTEAFF
>TRBV5-4|-|TRBJ2-7
TGTGCCAGCAGCCCTCGGGACACTGCCTACGAGCAGTACTTC
CASSPRDTAYEQYF
>TRBV5-5|-|TRBJ1-2
TGTGCCAGCAGCGATCAGGGTGTTGGAGGACTCTATGGCTACACCTTC
CASSDQGVGGLYGYTF
>TRBV5-8|TRBD1|TRBJ1-1
TGTGCCAGCAGCCCCTGGACAGGGGTAATGAACACTGAAGCTTTCTTT
CASSPWTGVMNTEAFF
>TRBV10-1|-|TRBJ2-3
TGCGCCAGCAATGGACAGTTCGGACATACGCAGTATTTT
CASNGQFGHTQYF
>TRBV9|-|TRBJ1-1
TGTGCCAGCAGCGATCCCACCCGACCCGAGAGTGGAACTGAAGCTTTCTTT
CASSDPTRPESGTEAFF
>TRBV11-3|-|TRBJ2-7
TGTGCCAGCAGCGTGGGGCAGGGGACCCCTGCCTACGAGCAGTACTTC
CASSVGQGTPAYEQYF
>TRBV5-1|TRBD1|TRBJ1-1
TGCGCCAGCAGCACAGGGGGCAACACTGAAGCTTTCTTT
CASSTGGNTEAFF
>TRBV5-1|TRBD2|TRBJ2-3
TGCGCCAGCAGCTTGGGAGTGGTAGCGGGACATGCAGATACGCAGTATTTT
CASSLGVVAGHADTQYF
>TRBV10-2|-|TRBJ1-1
TGCGCCAGCAGTGATGGACCCAGAATGAACACTGAAGCTTTCTTT
CASSDGPRMNTEAFF
>TRBV5-1|-|TRBJ2-7
TGCGCCAGCAGCCCCGGCACCATGAGCTCCTACGAGCAGTACTTC
CASSPGTMSSYEQYF
>TRBV18|-|TRBJ2-2
TGTGCCAGCTCACCACAGGGCTACACCGGGGAGCTGTTTTTT
CASSPQGYTGELFF
>TRBV10-3|-|TRBJ1-5
TGTGCCATCAGTGAGTCGGAGGGGATCGATCAGCCCCAGCATTTT
CAISESEGIDQPQHF
>TRBV6-1|-|TRBJ2-7
TGTGCCAGCAGTGCCCCTGGGCGGAGCGCTGTCTCCTACGAGCAGTACTTC
CASSAPGRSAVSYEQYF
>TRBV6-2/TRBV6-3|TRBD1|TRBJ1-5
TGTGCCAGCAGTTCACTACAGGGGAGGAGTCAGCCCCAGCATTTT
CASSSLQGRSQPQHF
>TRBV5-4|-|TRBJ1-1
TGTGCCAGCAGCTTGGCCGCCGACAGCCAAGCTTTCTTT
CASSLAADSQAFF
>TRBV19|-|TRBJ1-1
TGTGCCAGTAGGACGCGTAGGGGGGCCACTGAAGCTTTCTTT
CASRTRRGATEAFF